These T cell receptor beta chains were read from a single sample in a study of cytomegalovirus exposure and HLA in healthy donors. TCRdb's table, derived via immunoSEQ multiplex PCR, lists solely in-frame clones and lacks some. The sample lists tens of thousands of clones, roughly 90% occurring once. Sequencing was performed on PBMCs. Receptors originate from a man in his thirties or forties in good health and CMV-seronegative. Both conserved end residues are part of each CDR3. Fields, in order: CDR3 DNA, CDR3 protein, clone size, J gene, V gene, D gene. The D gene is left open where the match is weak. A row's size may be missing; if present it is once, few, many or a size class.

TGTGCCAGCAGTTCGGGGGGTTTTCGAGGAGGAACTGAAGCTTTCTTT,CASSSGGFRGGTEAFF,-,TRBJ1-1,TRBV6-5,-
TGTGCCAGCCGAAACCCTCGGACAGGAACCGGGGAGCTGTTTTTT,CASRNPRTGTGELFF,-,TRBJ2-2,TRBV27,TRBD1
TGCGCCAGCAGCCAAGAGGGGCGGGGGGCCACAGATACGCAGTATTTT,CASSQEGRGATDTQYF,-,TRBJ2-3,TRBV4-1,TRBD2
TGTGCCAGCAGCGTAGGGACAGGGCCTAATGAAAAACTGTTTTTT,CASSVGTGPNEKLFF,-,TRBJ1-4,TRBV5-4,TRBD1
TGCAGCGTTGAAAGGGGGTCCTACGAGCAGTACTTC,CSVERGSYEQYF,few,TRBJ2-7,TRBV29-1,-
TGTGCCAGCAGACAGACGAGGGATATCACTTCGTATGGCTACACCTTC,CASRQTRDITSYGYTF,-,TRBJ1-2,TRBV2,-
TGTGCCAGCGGCAGAGGTGGGAGCACAGATACGCAGTATTTT,CASGRGGSTDTQYF,-,TRBJ2-3,TRBV6-4,-
TGCGCCAGCAGCCAAGGGAGGCAGACGGATTACTATGGCTACACCTTC,CASSQGRQTDYYGYTF,-,TRBJ1-2,TRBV4-1,-
TGCGCCAGCAGCTTGGATACGGCAGGAGGGACCGGGAACACTGAAGCTTTCTTT,CASSLDTAGGTGNTEAFF,-,TRBJ1-1,TRBV5-1,-
TGTGCCAGCAGCGTGGCCGGGACTAGCGACTACAATGAGCAGTTCTTC,CASSVAGTSDYNEQFF,-,TRBJ2-1,TRBV9,TRBD2
TGTGCCAGCAGCCCAACCGGGACAGGGGATTATGGCTACACCTTC,CASSPTGTGDYGYTF,-,TRBJ1-2,TRBV27,TRBD1
TGTGCCAGCAGACCGACAGGGGGCTATGGCTACACCTTC,CASRPTGGYGYTF,-,TRBJ1-2,TRBV28,TRBD1
TGTGCCAGCAGCCTGACGATTGGGAGGCACGAGCAGTACTTC,CASSLTIGRHEQYF,-,TRBJ2-7,TRBV11-2,-
TGTGCCAGCAGTCAAGGACTAGCGGGTATACAAGAGACCCAGTACTTC,CASSQGLAGIQETQYF,-,TRBJ2-5,TRBV14,TRBD2
TGTGCCAGCAGCCAAGAACGGACAGGGGAGGGAGATGGCTACACCTTC,CASSQERTGEGDGYTF,-,TRBJ1-2,TRBV7-9,TRBD1